This TCR beta chain was observed in a study of response to subunit inactivated influenza vaccine. The study's findings and limits: The authors suggested that few new T cells are recruited per seasonal influenza vaccination.

As to this clonotype: The antigen is not known.

TCRdb reprocessed the RT-PCR reads via MiXCR and lists one record per CDR3 protein. This table holds hundreds of thousands of distinct CDR3 sequences, roughly 20% found once. This TCR was sampled from a man in his fifties or sixties who received an inactivated influenza vaccine. The material was PBMCs from blood, obtained roughly 5 days after vaccination.

Here the CDR3 reads CASSLGGLSSYNEQFF. CDR3 coding DNA: TGTGCCAGCAGTTTAGGGGGGCTTAGCTCCTACAATGAGCAGTTCTTC. This chain joins TRBV12-3 or TRBV12-4 and TRBJ2-1, with a weak D call TRBD1 (6 bases). V was shortened by 1 base and J by 0 bases, with 10 bases between the two germline ends. The CDR3 has 16 residues.